Below are 5 T cell receptor beta chains sequenced from a single sample in a study of T cell repertoires in cytomegalovirus infection. MiXCR, applied by TCRdb to the reads, yields one record per CDR3 protein. Found here are 450,000 to 550,000 distinct CDR3 sequences, 16% of them singletons; the top ten hold about 24%. Sequencing used CD8+ T cells from PBMCs. Receptors originate from a human donor in good health (CMV status not recorded). Some clones in this sample may be carry-over from other donors' samples.

In this sample, this clonotype turned up many times. The chain is built from TRBV7-8 and TRBJ2-1, with 12 positions matching TRBD2. Per germline, CDR1 SGHVS and CDR2 FQNEAQ. This CDR3 has 19 amino acids. The V and J ends lost 0 bases and 0 bases, in that order; junction bases with no gene match: 6. The CDR3 DNA reads as TGTGCCAGCAGCTTAGCACTAGCGGGAGGTCTAAGCTCCTACAATGAGCAGTTCTTC. It translates to CASSLALAGGLSSYNEQFF.

Only a few counts were recorded for this clonotype. V is TRBV4-1 and J is TRBJ2-3, with D perhaps being TRBD1 or TRBD2 (5 bases each). Deletions cut 1 base from V and 1 base from J, with 15 bases between. CDR1 and CDR2 (germline): MGHRA, YSYEKL. This CDR3 region has 17 residues. CDR3 protein: CASSQVPAGSGTDTQYF. DNA for the CDR3: TGCGCCAGCAGCCAAGTCCCCGCAGGGAGCGGCACAGATACGCAGTATTTT.

Comments on this clonotype: The CDR3 does not end in the conserved phenylalanine or tryptophan, so this is likely a read error. The chain recombines TRBV7-9 with TRBJ2-7; possibly TRBD2 for D (5 bases). Per the germline V gene, CDR1 is SEHNR and CDR2 is FQNEAQ (reference sequence). The CDR3 contains 14 residues. With 1 base removed from V and 3 bases from J, the gap between germline ends came to 10 bases. In nucleotides, the CDR3 is TGTGCCAGCAGCTTAGGGGGTGAGGGCTACGAGCAGTACTTA. The encoded protein is CASSLGGEGYEQYL.

This clonotype was observed at least ten times. V is TRBV12-5 and J is TRBJ1-2, with D hard to call. This CDR3 region has 15 residues. Trimming shortened V by 6 bases and J by 4 bases, and 18 bases separated the two germline ends. Germline V CDR1 and CDR2: LGHNT, FRNRAP. Here the CDR3 reads CASGLQNDRTYGYTF. CDR3 bases: TGTGCTAGTGGCTTGCAAAATGACCGTACCTATGGCTACACCTTC.

This clonotype was counted a few times. The genes are TRBV4-1 and TRBJ2-7; 8 bases fit TRBD1. Germline V gene data show CDR1 as MGHRA and CDR2 as YSYEKL. V was pared by 0 bases and J by 5 bases, with 6 bases of the junction left unmatched. The CDR3 is 15 amino acids. In DNA, the CDR3 is TGCGCCAGCAGCCAAGAAAGGGCAGGGGGCCACGAGCAGTACTTC. It translates to CASSQERAGGHEQYF.